This note documents a single T cell receptor beta chain sequence. Its cognate antigen is unknown. Germline values: CDR1 SNHLY, CDR2 FYNNEI. This CDR3 has 13 amino acids. V lost 1 base and J lost 2, with 2 bases in between. These data are taken from a study of T cell repertoires in cytomegalovirus infection. Whole-study context: Matching HLA type and CMV infection were both indicated by public TCR beta signatures.

TCRdb fed the reads into MiXCR, producing one record per CDR3 protein. The table has about 310,000 distinct CDR3 sequences, 15% to 20% seen once. General study results and limits: Ex vivo, HLA-C-restricted CMV-specific TCR beta clonotypes prevailed over the rest of the response.

The specimen sequenced was PBMCs. The receptor was derived from a human donor in good health (CMV status not recorded). Some clones in this sample may be carry-over from other donors' samples. The rearrangement joins TRBV2 to TRBJ2-2; no reliable D call. CDR3 sequence: CASSEENTGELFF. The CDR3 bases are TGTGCCAGCAGTGAAGAAAACACCGGGGAGCTGTTTTTT.